This T cell receptor (beta chain) was retrieved from a study of regulatory T cells in long-lasting Graves disease. A remark on this clonotype: Only one base separates this from a far larger clonotype, so it likely reflects a read error.

Documented time point: newly diagnosed GD, antithyroid drugs for less than 3 months. Extracted RNA from PBMCs served as the source of the TCR library. Enrollment of patients was through an endocrinology department in Xi'an, China. Construction of TCR beta libraries relied on iRepertoire HTBI primers and on Arm-PCR targeting CDR3 regions. Using its own MiXCR run on the multiplex PCR reads, TCRdb lists one record per CDR3 protein. Of approximately 400,000 distinct CDR3 sequences listed, 14% to 15% are singletons. CDR1 MNHEY and CDR2 SVGEGT come from the germline V gene. The length of the CDR3 is 14 residues. The same sample was also studied in work on T cells in Graves' hyperthyroidism and ophthalmopathy. That work adds: Orbital computed tomography and thyroid ultrasound, together with serum TRAb and thyroxine and clinical symptoms, were used for diagnoses.

The chain uses TRBV6-2 or TRBV6-3 and TRBJ2-5; D is perhaps TRBD1 or TRBD2 (5 bases each). The receptor's source is a woman aged 25 to 39 with Graves disease. This sample comprised peripheral blood mononuclear cells (PBMCs), obtained at new diagnosis, from a patient treated with antithyroid drugs. CDR3 sequence reads: CATGTGTDQETQHF. The CDR3 DNA follows: TGTGCCACCGGAACCGGGACGGACCAAGAGACCCAGCACTTC.